Detailed here is one TCR beta chain. This specimen belongs to a study of T cell changes during pregnancy in multiple sclerosis. CDR1 is SQVTM, CDR2 ANQGSEA, per germline. V was trimmed by 5 bases and J by 2 bases, leaving 9 bases between them. This CDR3 has 12 residues. Repertoires were generated with immunoSEQ multiplex PCR, while TCRdb's copy carries only in-frame clones and drops some. The table records roughly 27,000 clones, around nine tenths of them present only once. The rearrangement uses TRBV29-1 and TRBJ1-1; D is unresolved. The source is a female donor with multiple sclerosis, enrolled in a pregnancy study. Sequencing used CD8+ T cells from peripheral blood mononuclear cells, obtained in the second trimester of pregnancy. CDR3 sequence: CSVYGGNTEAFF. Here the CDR3 DNA reads TGCAGCGTTTACGGCGGAAACACTGAAGCTTTCTTT.